This TCR beta chain was profiled in a study of blood T cell repertoires in COVID-19. In the study overall: Collection of acute and convalescent COVID-19 samples took place in the United States, Italy and Spain. The cDNA or gDNA used as material had been derived from T cells, B-cell-depleted T cells, or PBMCs.

The germline CDR1 and CDR2 sequences are SGHAT and FQNNGV. The CDR3 is 16 residues long. Losses at the gene ends were 5 bases for V and 0 bases for J; bases not matched to a gene: 7. Per the original methods: Using reference gene primer amplification, nucleated cell counts were estimated. Profiling relied on immunoSEQ multiplex PCR, and the TCRdb table lists in-frame clones only, not all of them. V and J calls and clone size are given by that table; D and trimming were obtained from the DNA. The table includes 80,000 to 100,000 clones, 65% to 90% detected once. The receptor was derived from an older man with active or convalescent COVID-19. This sequence joins TRBV11-2 and TRBJ1-5; 7 nucleotides match TRBD1. Input material: peripheral blood. The CDR3, as DNA: TGTGCCAGCAGCGAGGGACAGACCATTAGCAATCAGCCCCAGCATTTT. This sequence encodes CASSEGQTISNQPQHF.